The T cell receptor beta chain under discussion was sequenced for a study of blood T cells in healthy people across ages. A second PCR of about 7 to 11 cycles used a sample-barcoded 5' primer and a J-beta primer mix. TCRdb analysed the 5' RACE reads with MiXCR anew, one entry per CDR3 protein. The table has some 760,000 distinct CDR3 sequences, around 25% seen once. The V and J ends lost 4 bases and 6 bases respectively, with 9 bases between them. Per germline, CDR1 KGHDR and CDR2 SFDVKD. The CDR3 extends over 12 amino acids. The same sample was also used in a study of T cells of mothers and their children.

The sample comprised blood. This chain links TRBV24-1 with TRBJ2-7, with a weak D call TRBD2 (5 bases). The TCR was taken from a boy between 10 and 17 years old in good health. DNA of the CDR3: TGTGCCACCAGTGACATAGGAGGCGAGCAGTACTTC. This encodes CATSDIGGEQYF.